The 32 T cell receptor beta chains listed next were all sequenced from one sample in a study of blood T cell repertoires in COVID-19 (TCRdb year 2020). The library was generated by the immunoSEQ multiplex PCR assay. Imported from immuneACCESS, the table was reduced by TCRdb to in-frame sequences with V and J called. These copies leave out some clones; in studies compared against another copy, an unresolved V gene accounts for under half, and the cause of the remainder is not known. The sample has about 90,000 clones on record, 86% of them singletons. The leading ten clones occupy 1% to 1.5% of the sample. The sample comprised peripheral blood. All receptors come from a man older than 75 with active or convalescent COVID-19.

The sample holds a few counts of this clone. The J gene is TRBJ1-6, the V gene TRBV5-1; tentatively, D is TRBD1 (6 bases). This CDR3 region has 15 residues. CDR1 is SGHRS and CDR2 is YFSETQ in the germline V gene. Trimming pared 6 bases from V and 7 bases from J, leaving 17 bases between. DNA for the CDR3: TGCGCCAGCACTCAGGACAGTCCCAGGAATTCACCCCTCCACTTT. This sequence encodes CASTQDSPRNSPLHF. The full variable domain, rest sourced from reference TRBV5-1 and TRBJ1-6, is KAGVTQTPRYLIKTRGQQVTLSCSPISGHRSVSWYQQTPGQGLQFLFEYFSETQRNKGNFPGRFSGRQFSNSRSEMNVSTLELGDSALYLCASTQDSPRNSPLHFGNGTRLTVT.

CDR3 coding DNA: TGTGCCAGCAGTTTTTCGAGTCTCGGGAACACTGAAGCTTTCTTT. This translates into CASSFSSLGNTEAFF. This sequence joins TRBV27 and TRBJ1-1; no reliable D call. The germline CDR1 and CDR2 sequences are MNHEY and SMNVEV (reference sequence). Trimming took off 3 bases at V and 1 base at J, with 12 bases between the two ends. This CDR3 is 15 amino acids long.

CDR3 loop: CAISDYGSLNTEAFF. CDR3 nucleotides: TGTGCCATCAGTGATTATGGGAGCCTGAACACTGAAGCTTTCTTT. J is TRBJ1-1 and V is TRBV10-3; D gene uncertain. Germline loops: CDR1 ENHRY, CDR2 SYGVKD. The CDR3 is 15 amino acids. The V end lost 3 bases, the J end lost 0 bases, and 11 bases lay between the germline ends.

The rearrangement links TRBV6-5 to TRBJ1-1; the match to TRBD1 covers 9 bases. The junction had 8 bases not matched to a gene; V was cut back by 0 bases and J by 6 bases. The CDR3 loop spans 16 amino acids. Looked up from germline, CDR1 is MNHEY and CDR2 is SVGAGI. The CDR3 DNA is TGTGCCAGCAGTTACTCAACAGGGGGCTTTTCATCTGAAGCTTTCTTT. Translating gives CASSYSTGGFSSEAFF.

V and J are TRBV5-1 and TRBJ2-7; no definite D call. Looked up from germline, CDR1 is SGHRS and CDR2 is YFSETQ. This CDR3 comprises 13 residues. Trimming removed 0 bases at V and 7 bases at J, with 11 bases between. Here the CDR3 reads CASSLEVGGEQYF. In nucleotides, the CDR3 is TGCGCCAGCAGCTTGGAAGTCGGTGGTGAGCAGTACTTC. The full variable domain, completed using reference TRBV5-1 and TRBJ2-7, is KAGVTQTPRYLIKTRGQQVTLSCSPISGHRSVSWYQQTPGQGLQFLFEYFSETQRNKGNFPGRFSGRQFSNSRSEMNVSTLELGDSALYLCASSLEVGGEQYFGPGTRLTVT.

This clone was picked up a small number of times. CDR3 DNA: TGTGCCAGCAGCTCCCTGGGGGCGGGTCAGCCCCAGCATTTT. This translates into CASSSLGAGQPQHF. The chain uses TRBV11-2 and TRBJ1-5; D might be TRBD1 (6 bases). Germline V gene data show CDR1 as SGHAT and CDR2 as FQNNGV. This CDR3 contains 14 residues. The V end lost 4 bases, the J end lost 6 bases, and 13 bases lay between the germline ends. The complete variable domain, with remaining parts taken from reference TRBV11-2 and TRBJ1-5, reads EAGVAQSPRYKIIEKRQSVAFWCNPISGHATLYWYQQILGQGPKLLIQFQNNGVVDDSQLPKDRFSAERLKGVDSTLKIQPAKLEDSAVYLCASSSLGAGQPQHFGDGTRLSIL.

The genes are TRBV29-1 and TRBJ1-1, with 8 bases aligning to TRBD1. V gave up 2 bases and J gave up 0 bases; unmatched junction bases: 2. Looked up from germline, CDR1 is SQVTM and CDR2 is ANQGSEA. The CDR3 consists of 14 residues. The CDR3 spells CSVEKTGVNTEAFF. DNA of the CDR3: TGCAGCGTTGAAAAGACAGGGGTGAACACTGAAGCTTTCTTT.

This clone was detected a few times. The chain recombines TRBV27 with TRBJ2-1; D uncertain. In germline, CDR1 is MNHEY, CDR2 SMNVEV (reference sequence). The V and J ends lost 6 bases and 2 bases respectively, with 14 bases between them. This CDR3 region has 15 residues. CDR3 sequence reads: CASRIEAVTYNEQFF. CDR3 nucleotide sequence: TGTGCCAGCAGGATAGAAGCCGTTACCTACAATGAGCAGTTCTTC.

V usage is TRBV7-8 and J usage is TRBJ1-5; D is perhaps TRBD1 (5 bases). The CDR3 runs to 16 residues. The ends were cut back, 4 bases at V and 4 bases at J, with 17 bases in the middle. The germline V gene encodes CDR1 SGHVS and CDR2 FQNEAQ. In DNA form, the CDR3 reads TGTGCCAGCAGCTCGAGGCCGGGGGTCACTAATCAGCCCCAGCATTTT. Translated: CASSSRPGVTNQPQHF.

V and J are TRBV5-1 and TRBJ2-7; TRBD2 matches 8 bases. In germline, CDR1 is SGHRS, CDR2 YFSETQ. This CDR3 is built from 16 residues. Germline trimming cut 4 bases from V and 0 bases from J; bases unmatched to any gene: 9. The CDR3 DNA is TGCGCCAGCAGCCCGGGAGGGACTTTTAGCTCCTACGAGCAGTACTTC. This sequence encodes CASSPGGTFSSYEQYF.

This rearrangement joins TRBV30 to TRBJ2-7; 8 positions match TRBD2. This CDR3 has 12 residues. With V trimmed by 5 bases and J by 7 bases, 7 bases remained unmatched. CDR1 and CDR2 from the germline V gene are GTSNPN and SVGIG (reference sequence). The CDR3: CAWDLGTREQYF. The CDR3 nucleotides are TGTGCCTGGGATCTAGGGACTAGGGAGCAGTACTTC.

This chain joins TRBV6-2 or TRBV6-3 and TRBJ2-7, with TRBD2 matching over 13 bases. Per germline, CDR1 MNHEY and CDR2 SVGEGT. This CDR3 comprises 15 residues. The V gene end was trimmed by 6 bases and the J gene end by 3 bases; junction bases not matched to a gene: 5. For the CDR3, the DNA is TGTGCCAGCAGCCCGGGACTAGCGGGGAACTACGAGCAGTACTTC. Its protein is CASSPGLAGNYEQYF.

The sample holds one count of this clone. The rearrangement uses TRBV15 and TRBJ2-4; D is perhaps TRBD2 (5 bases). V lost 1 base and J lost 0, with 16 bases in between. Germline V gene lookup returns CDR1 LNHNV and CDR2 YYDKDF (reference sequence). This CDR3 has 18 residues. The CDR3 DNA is TGTGCCACCAGCAGAGGTCGGGGAAGTGAACTAGCCAAAAACATTCAGTACTTC. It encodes CATSRGRGSELAKNIQYF.

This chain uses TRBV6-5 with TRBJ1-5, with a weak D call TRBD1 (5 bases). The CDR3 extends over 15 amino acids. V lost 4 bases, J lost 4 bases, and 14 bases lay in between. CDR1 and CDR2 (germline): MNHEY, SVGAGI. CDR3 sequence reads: CASSFQGAWNQPQHF. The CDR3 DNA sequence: TGTGCCAGCAGTTTTCAGGGCGCTTGGAATCAGCCCCAGCATTTT.

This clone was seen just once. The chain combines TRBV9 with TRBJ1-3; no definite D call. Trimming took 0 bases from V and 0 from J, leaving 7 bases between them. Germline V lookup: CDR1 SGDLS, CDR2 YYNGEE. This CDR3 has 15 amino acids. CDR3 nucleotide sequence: TGTGCCAGCAGCGTAGACGCGAGCTCTGGAAACACCATATATTTT. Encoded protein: CASSVDASSGNTIYF.

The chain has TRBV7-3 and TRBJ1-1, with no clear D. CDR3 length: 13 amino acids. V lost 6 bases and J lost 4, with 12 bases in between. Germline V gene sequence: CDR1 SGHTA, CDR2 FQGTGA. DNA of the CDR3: TGTGCCAGCAGTGAAACCGAGGCCACTGAAGCTTTCTTT. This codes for CASSETEATEAFF. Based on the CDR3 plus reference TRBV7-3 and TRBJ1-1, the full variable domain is GAGVSQTPSNKVTEKGKYVELRCDPISGHTALYWYRQSLGQGPEFLIYFQGTGAADDSGLPNDRFFAVRPEGSVSTLKIQRTERGDSAVYLCASSETEATEAFFGQGTRLTVV.

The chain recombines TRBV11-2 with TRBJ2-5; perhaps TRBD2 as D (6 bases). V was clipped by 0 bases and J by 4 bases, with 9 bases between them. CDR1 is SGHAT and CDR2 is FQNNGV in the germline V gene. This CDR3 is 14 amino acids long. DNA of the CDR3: TGTGCCAGCAGCTTAGATTCCGGGGGAGAGACCCAGTACTTC. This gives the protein CASSLDSGGETQYF.

This CDR3 reads CASSSQLRVSYNEQFF. CDR3 nucleotides: TGTGCCAGCAGTTCCCAGTTGCGGGTCTCCTACAATGAGCAGTTCTTC. The chain is built from TRBV6-2 or TRBV6-3 and TRBJ2-1; a weak D match, TRBD2 (5 bases). Trimming shortened V by 4 bases and J by 0 bases, and 13 bases separated the two germline ends. The CDR3 covers 16 residues. The germline gives CDR1 MNHEY, CDR2 SVGEGT.

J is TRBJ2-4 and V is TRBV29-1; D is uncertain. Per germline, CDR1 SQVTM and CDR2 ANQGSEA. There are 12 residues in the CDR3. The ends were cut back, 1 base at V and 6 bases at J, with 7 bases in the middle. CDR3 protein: CSVEAHRNIQYF. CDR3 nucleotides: TGCAGCGTTGAAGCTCACAGAAACATTCAGTACTTC.

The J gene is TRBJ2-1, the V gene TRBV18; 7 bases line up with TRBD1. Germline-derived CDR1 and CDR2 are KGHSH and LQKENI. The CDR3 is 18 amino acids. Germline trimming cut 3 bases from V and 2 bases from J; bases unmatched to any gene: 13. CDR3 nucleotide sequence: TGTGCCAGCTCACCGATAACCGGGACAGCCCTTACCTACAATGAGCAGTTCTTC. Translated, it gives CASSPITGTALTYNEQFF. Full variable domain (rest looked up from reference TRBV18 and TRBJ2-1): NAGVMQNPRHLVRRRGQEARLRCSPMKGHSHVYWYRQLPEEGLKFMVYLQKENIIDESGMPKERFSAEFPKEGPSILRIQQVVRGDSAAYFCASSPITGTALTYNEQFFGPGTRLTVL.

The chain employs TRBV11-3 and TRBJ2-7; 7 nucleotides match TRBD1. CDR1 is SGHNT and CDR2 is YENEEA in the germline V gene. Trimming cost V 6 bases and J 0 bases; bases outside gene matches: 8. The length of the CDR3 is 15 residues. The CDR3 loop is CASRVQGVASYEQYF. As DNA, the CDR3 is TGTGCCAGCAGGGTCCAGGGGGTGGCCTCCTACGAGCAGTACTTC.

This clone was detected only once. CDR3 region: CSARRTNEQFF. The DNA of the CDR3 is TGCAGTGCTCGGAGGACTAATGAGCAGTTCTTC. The chain combines TRBV20-1 with TRBJ2-1; tentatively, D is TRBD2 (5 bases). The CDR3 sequence is 11 residues long. From germline, CDR1 is DFQATT and CDR2 SNEGSKA (reference sequence). The ends were cut back, 5 bases at V and 7 bases at J, with 9 bases in the middle.

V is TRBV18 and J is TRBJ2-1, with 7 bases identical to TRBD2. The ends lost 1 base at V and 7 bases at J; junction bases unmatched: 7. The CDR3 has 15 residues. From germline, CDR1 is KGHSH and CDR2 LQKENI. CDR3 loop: CASSPLAGDHNEQFF. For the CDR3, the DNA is TGTGCCAGCTCACCACTAGCGGGCGATCATAATGAGCAGTTCTTC.

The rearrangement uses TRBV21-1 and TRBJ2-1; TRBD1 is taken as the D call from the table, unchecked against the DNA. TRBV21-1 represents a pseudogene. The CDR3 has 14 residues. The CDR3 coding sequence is TGTGCCAGCAGTGCAGGGGCCCTTGTATACGAGCAGTTCTTC. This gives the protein CASSAGALVYEQFF.

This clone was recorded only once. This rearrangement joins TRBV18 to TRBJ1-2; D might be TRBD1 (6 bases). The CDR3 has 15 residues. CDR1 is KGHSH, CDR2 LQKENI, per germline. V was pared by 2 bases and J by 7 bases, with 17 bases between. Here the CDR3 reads CASSPFEGGTGGYTF. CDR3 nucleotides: TGTGCCAGCTCACCATTCGAGGGGGGGACTGGTGGCTACACCTTC.

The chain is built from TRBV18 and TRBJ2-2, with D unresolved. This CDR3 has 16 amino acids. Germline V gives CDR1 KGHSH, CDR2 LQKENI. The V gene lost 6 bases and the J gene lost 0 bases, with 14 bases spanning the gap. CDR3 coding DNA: TGTGCCAGCTCCCTCACAAAGCAGGCGAACACCGGGGAGCTGTTTTTT. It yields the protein CASSLTKQANTGELFF.

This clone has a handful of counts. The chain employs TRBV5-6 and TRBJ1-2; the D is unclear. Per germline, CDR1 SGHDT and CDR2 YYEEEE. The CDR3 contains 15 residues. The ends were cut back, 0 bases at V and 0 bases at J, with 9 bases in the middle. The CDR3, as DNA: TGTGCCAGCAGCTTGGCAGTATCCGCTAACTATGGCTACACCTTC. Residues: CASSLAVSANYGYTF.

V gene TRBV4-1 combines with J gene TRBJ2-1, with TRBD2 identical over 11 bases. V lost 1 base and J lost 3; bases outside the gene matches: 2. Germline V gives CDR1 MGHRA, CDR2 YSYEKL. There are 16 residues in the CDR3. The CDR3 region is CASSQGTSGYYNEQFF. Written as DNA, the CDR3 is TGCGCCAGCAGCCAAGGGACTAGCGGGTACTACAATGAGCAGTTCTTC.

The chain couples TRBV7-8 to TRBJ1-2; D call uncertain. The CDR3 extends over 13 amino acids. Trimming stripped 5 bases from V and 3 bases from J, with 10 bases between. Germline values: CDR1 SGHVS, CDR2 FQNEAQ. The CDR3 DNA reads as TGTGCCAGCAGCCCCAGTATCTACTATGGCTACACCTTC. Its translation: CASSPSIYYGYTF.

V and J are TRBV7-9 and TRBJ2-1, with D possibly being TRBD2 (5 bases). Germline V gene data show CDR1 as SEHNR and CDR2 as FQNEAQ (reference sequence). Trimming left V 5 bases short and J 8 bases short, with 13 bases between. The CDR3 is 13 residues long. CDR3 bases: TGTGCCAGCAGCCGACATAGCGTTGATGAGCAGTTCTTC. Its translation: CASSRHSVDEQFF.

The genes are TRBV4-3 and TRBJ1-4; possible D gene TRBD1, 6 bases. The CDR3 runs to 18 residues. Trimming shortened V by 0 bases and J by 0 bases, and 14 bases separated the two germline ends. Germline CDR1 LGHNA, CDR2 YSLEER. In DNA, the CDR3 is TGCGCCAGCAGCCAAGATAGTGTGGGACAAGCAACTAATGAAAAACTGTTTTTT. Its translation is CASSQDSVGQATNEKLFF.

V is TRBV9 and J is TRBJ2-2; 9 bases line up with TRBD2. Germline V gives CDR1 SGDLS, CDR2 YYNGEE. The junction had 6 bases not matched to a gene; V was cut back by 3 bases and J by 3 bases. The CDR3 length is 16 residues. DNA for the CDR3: TGTGCCAGCAGCGCCCAGGGACTAGCATACACCGGGGAGCTGTTTTTT. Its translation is CASSAQGLAYTGELFF.